Sequencing of this T cell receptor beta chain was carried out in a study of cytomegalovirus exposure and HLA in healthy donors. The wider study: The platform used for the 120 or so validation repertoires matched that of the roughly 670 first-cohort repertoires, a later analysis reported.

Study outcomes and limitations: The dataset shows that most TCR sequences were rare, while some public TCRs occurred in many donors. The study listed approximately 160 cytomegalovirus-associated TCR beta chains.

Of note for this clone: The antigen is undetermined.

The donors were part of the validation cohort of more than 90 subjects. That cohort was separate from the first cohort, which comprised about 730 subjects. The data were produced by immunoSEQ multiplex PCR, yet TCRdb's version contains in-frame clones alone and is incomplete. The repertoire includes 150,000 to 200,000 clones, approximately 87% of them detected once, and approximately 1.5% sits in the top ten. This sequence was found in a woman in her 30s in good health and CMV-seronegative. Source material: PBMCs.

CDR3 sequence reads: CASSLASVSLVYNEQFF. The CDR3 nucleotides are TGTGCCAGCAGCTTGGCCTCCGTTTCCCTAGTTTACAATGAGCAGTTCTTC. The chain joins TRBV7-8 to TRBJ2-1; no reliable D call. Germline-derived CDR1 and CDR2 are SGHVS and FQNEAQ. The CDR3 extends over 17 amino acids. V lost 3 bases and J 4 bases, leaving 19 bases between the germline ends.